Below, one T cell receptor beta chain is given with its context. Antigen specificity is unknown. A single record per CDR3 protein comes from TCRdb applying MiXCR to the reads. The data show 570,000 or so distinct CDR3 sequences, about 40% seen once. The CDR3 is 15 residues long. V was pared by 1 base and J by 1 base, with 10 bases between. The V gene's germline CDR1 is SGHTA and CDR2 FQGNSA. This entry is derived from a study of T cell repertoires in cytomegalovirus infection. Across the study: A matching HLA type, together with CMV infection, was signaled by public TCR beta signatures.

Study-level findings and limits: Using cumulative public TCR beta family frequency, the authors identified those who carried CMV together with the relevant HLA.

This clonotype was sampled from a human donor in good health (CMV status not recorded). Some clones in this sample may be carry-over from other donors' samples. V and J are TRBV7-2 and TRBJ1-2, with D unresolved. This sample comprised cultured PBMCs, obtained from culture after CMV antigen stimulation. Here the CDR3 DNA reads TGTGCCAGCAGCTTAGTCCCGGACGATAACTATGGCTACACCTTC. This encodes CASSLVPDDNYGYTF.